The 8 T cell receptor beta chains below come from one sample, sequenced in a study of OX40 agonist ivuxolimab in advanced cancers. Sequenced by immunoSEQ multiplex PCR; TCRdb stores in-frame clones only, minus some. The sample has 48,000 or so clones; roughly 90% are singletons. The sample consisted of CD4+ or CD8+ T cells sorted from blood, taken in a trial of the OX40 agonist ivuxolimab. These receptors all stem from an adult with an advanced solid tumor such as melanoma, head and neck, liver or kidney cancer.

The rearrangement links TRBV30 to TRBJ2-7, with D possibly TRBD2 on 5 matching bases. CDR3 length: 15 residues. Germline CDR1 and CDR2: GTSNPN and SVGIG (reference sequence). The V and J ends lost 0 bases and 2 bases respectively, with 14 bases between them. CDR3 sequence reads: CAWSVIGVGPYEQYF. CDR3 nucleotides: TGTGCCTGGAGTGTAATCGGGGTTGGGCCCTACGAGCAGTACTTC.

This clone was counted a single time. The chain carries TRBV27 and TRBJ2-6, with 7 bases lining up with TRBD2. Germline V CDR1 and CDR2: MNHEY, SMNVEV (reference sequence). V lost 6 bases and J lost 4; bases outside the gene matches: 9. CDR3 length: 16 residues. CDR3 DNA: TGTGCCAGCAGGCTCAGGGAGGGGTCAGGGGCCAACGTCCTGACTTTC. Translated, it gives CASRLREGSGANVLTF.

V is TRBV4-1 and J is TRBJ2-5; TRBD1 aligns across 9 bases. CDR3 length equals 16 residues. V lost 5 bases, J lost 3 bases, and 10 bases stayed unmatched. The V gene's germline CDR1 is MGHRA and CDR2 YSYEKL. As DNA, the CDR3 is TGCGCCAGCAGCTCCCGGGACAGGGACCTCAAAGAGACCCAGTACTTC. Encoded protein: CASSSRDRDLKETQYF.

The J gene is TRBJ2-5, the V gene TRBV29-1, with unresolved D. V shed 5 bases and J shed 3 bases, with 4 bases lying between them. This CDR3 comprises 10 residues. Looked up from germline, CDR1 is SQVTM and CDR2 is ANQGSEA. The CDR3 sequence is CSVPEETQYF. Here the CDR3 DNA reads TGCAGCGTTCCCGAAGAGACCCAGTACTTC.

V usage is TRBV27 and J usage is TRBJ2-1, with D perhaps given as TRBD1 or TRBD2 (7 bases each). CDR1 MNHEY and CDR2 SMNVEV come from the germline V gene (reference sequence). Trimming removed 8 bases from V and 16 bases from J, with 18 bases in between. The CDR3 sequence is 11 residues long. CDR3 sequence reads: CASPHDREGFF. The CDR3 DNA reads as TGTGCCAGCCCCCACGACAGGGAGGGATTCTTC.

The chain employs TRBV9 and TRBJ2-7; 8 nucleotides line up with TRBD1. Germline values: CDR1 SGDLS, CDR2 YYNGEE. V shed 0 bases, J shed 3 bases, and the junction held 5 bases outside the gene matches. The CDR3 contains 15 residues. The CDR3 DNA is TGTGCCAGCAGCGTAGATTTCGGACAGGGCTACGAGCAGTACTTC. It translates to CASSVDFGQGYEQYF. The full variable domain, completed using reference TRBV9 and TRBJ2-7, is DSGVTQTPKHLITATGQRVTLRCSPRSGDLSVYWYQQSLDQGLQFLIQYYNGEERAKGNILERFSAQQFPDLHSELNLSSLELGDSALYFCASSVDFGQGYEQYFGPGTRLTVT.

The V gene is TRBV9, the J gene TRBJ1-1, with D possibly being TRBD1 (6 bases). This CDR3 is built from 13 residues. Trimming removed 4 bases at V and 4 bases at J, with 11 bases between. Germline CDR1 is SGDLS and CDR2 is YYNGEE. The CDR3: CASSPEGGTEAFF. Here the CDR3 DNA reads TGTGCCAGCAGCCCCGAGGGGGGCACTGAAGCTTTCTTT.

V gene TRBV7-9 combines with J gene TRBJ2-5, with D unresolved. The CDR3 contains 14 residues. CDR1 and CDR2 from the germline V gene are SEHNR and FQNEAQ (reference sequence). Deletions cut 5 bases from V and 4 bases from J, with 14 bases between. The CDR3 region is CASSHEVVRETQYF. The CDR3 DNA reads TGTGCCAGCAGCCACGAAGTCGTCCGAGAGACCCAGTACTTC.